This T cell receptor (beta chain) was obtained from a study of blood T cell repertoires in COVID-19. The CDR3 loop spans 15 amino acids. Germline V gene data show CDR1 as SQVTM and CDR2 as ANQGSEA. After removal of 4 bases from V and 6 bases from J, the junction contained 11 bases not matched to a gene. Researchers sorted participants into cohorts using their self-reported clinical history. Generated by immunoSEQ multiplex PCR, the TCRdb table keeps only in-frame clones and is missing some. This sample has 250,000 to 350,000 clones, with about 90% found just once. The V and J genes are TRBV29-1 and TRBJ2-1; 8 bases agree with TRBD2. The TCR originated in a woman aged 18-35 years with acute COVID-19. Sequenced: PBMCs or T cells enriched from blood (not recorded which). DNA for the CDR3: TGCAGCGTTGCCCGGGAGGGGTCGTGGGTCAATGAGCAGTTCTTC. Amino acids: CSVAREGSWVNEQFF.